One sample yielded the 6 T cell receptor beta chains listed below, sequenced in a study of long-term antiretroviral therapy in people with HIV (dated by TCRdb to between 2021 and 2024). The immunoSEQ hsTCRB v3.0 assay was used at survey level resolution for TRB variable region sequencing. In TCRdb, the immuneACCESS table is reduced to in-frame sequences with V and J assigned. These tables do not hold every clone; where another copy was compared, an unresolved V gene accounts for under half, and the others remain unexplained. The sample table holds tens of thousands of clones, of which around four fifths were seen once. Jointly, the top ten make up more than 10% of the sample. The material was unsorted PBMCs, obtained 1.6 years after starting antiretroviral therapy. These receptors originate from a man between 40 and 49 years old with HIV.

This rearrangement joins TRBV5-1 to TRBJ1-4, with TRBD1 matching 7 bases. CDR3 size: 14 residues. V was clipped by 4 bases and J by 6 bases; unmatched bases: 6. Germline V lookup: CDR1 SGHRS, CDR2 YFSETQ. The CDR3 sequence is CASSPGQNYEKLFF. The CDR3 DNA follows: TGCGCCAGCAGCCCGGGACAGAATTATGAAAAACTGTTTTTT. Complete variable domain (other parts from reference TRBV5-1 and TRBJ1-4): KAGVTQTPRYLIKTRGQQVTLSCSPISGHRSVSWYQQTPGQGLQFLFEYFSETQRNKGNFPGRFSGRQFSNSRSEMNVSTLELGDSALYLCASSPGQNYEKLFFGSGTQLSVL.

Only a few counts were recorded for this clone. J is TRBJ1-2 and V is TRBV6-1; tentative D call: TRBD1 (6 bases). V gave up 6 bases and J gave up 4 bases, with 9 bases separating them. This CDR3 is built from 12 residues. Per the germline V gene, CDR1 is MNHNS and CDR2 is SASEGT. The CDR3: CASSLTGYGYTF. CDR3 nucleotide sequence: TGTGCCAGCAGCCTGACAGGCTATGGCTACACCTTC.

The chain employs TRBV18 and TRBJ1-2; 12 bases line up with TRBD1. Germline assignment: CDR1 KGHSH and CDR2 LQKENI. The CDR3 length is 16 residues. V was clipped by 4 bases and J by 4 bases; unmatched bases: 7. As DNA, the CDR3 is TGTGCCAGCTCACGGGGGACAGGGGGCAATATCTATGGCTACACCTTC. Translating it yields CASSRGTGGNIYGYTF. The variable domain in full, with the rest retrieved from reference TRBV18 and TRBJ1-2, is NAGVMQNPRHLVRRRGQEARLRCSPMKGHSHVYWYRQLPEEGLKFMVYLQKENIIDESGMPKERFSAEFPKEGPSILRIQQVVRGDSAAYFCASSRGTGGNIYGYTFGSGTRLTVV.

The chain links TRBV11-2 to TRBJ1-1, with 7 bases identical to TRBD1. CDR1 is SGHAT, CDR2 FQNNGV, per germline. The CDR3 spans 12 residues. V was clipped by 6 bases and J by 8 bases; unmatched bases: 6. CDR3: CASRIQGREAFF. The CDR3 region has the DNA TGTGCCAGCAGAATACAGGGGCGGGAAGCTTTCTTT.

The chain recombines TRBV4-1 with TRBJ1-6, with D uncertain. Germline CDR1 and CDR2: MGHRA and YSYEKL. There are 12 residues in the CDR3. Trimming stripped 0 bases from V and 7 bases from J, with 1 base between. The CDR3 DNA reads TGCGCCAGCAGCCAAGAGAATTCACCCCTCCACTTT. It codes for CASSQENSPLHF.

The rearrangement uses TRBV6-4 and TRBJ2-3; maybe TRBD1 (5 bases). The germline gives CDR1 MRHNA, CDR2 SNTAGT. Trimming cost V 6 bases and J 1 base, with 11 bases left between them. CDR3 size: 14 residues. The CDR3 bases are TGTGCCAGCAGCATAGCCAGGGGCACAGATACGCAGTATTTT. Its translation: CASSIARGTDTQYF.